The T cell receptor beta chain under discussion was sequenced for a study of CD8 T cells in Susac syndrome. RNA in amounts of about 0.45 to 1 ug was reverse transcribed with random hexamers. Amplification of TCR beta CDR3 by immunoSEQ multiplex PCR spanned 54 Vbeta and 13 Jbeta. TCRdb reanalysed the immunoSEQ multiplex PCR reads using MiXCR and keeps one entry per CDR3 protein. Among more than 95,000 distinct CDR3 sequences listed, around 95% were seen once. This clonotype appeared a single time. CD8+ and CD4+ T cells from blood underwent TCR beta sequencing. The individuals used as controls were healthy donors who had been matched for both age and sex. TEMRA cells were FACS-enriched, and CD8+ and CD4+ T cells were isolated negatively. This sequence was found in a human donor in good health. Input material: CD4+ T cells from PBMCs.

The CDR3 loop reads CASSLASPSEQYF. CDR3 sequence (DNA): TGTGCCAGCAGCTTAGCGTCTCCTTCCGAGCAGTACTTC. V gene TRBV7-2 combines with J gene TRBJ2-7, with D unclear. Per the germline V gene, CDR1 is SGHTA and CDR2 is FQGNSA. This CDR3 region has 13 residues. V lost 0 bases and J 6 bases, leaving 9 bases between the germline ends.